This is a list of T cell receptor beta chains from one sample in a study of blood T cell repertoires in COVID-19. Generated by immunoSEQ multiplex PCR, the TCRdb table keeps only in-frame clones and is missing some. The repertoire includes some 170,000 clones, 87% of them detected once, and around 1.3% sits in the top ten. Sequenced material: PBMCs or T cells enriched from blood (not recorded which). The source is a human donor with acute COVID-19. The donor label of this sample is uncertain. The CDR3 runs from the conserved cysteine through the conserved F or W. A D gene is named only where the DNA matches it firmly. The listing skips clone size in some rows; elsewhere it reads once, few, many or a size class.

D,V,J,size,CDR3,DNA
.,TRBV5-4,TRBJ2-1,.,CASSPGSVLYNEQFF,TGTGCCAGCAGCCCAGGGTCGGTACTCTACAATGAGCAGTTCTTC
TRBD1,TRBV9,TRBJ1-1,.,CASSGGQGGRTEAFF,TGTGCCAGCAGCGGGGGACAGGGTGGGCGTACTGAAGCTTTCTTT
TRBD2,TRBV7-2,TRBJ2-3,.,CASSYQRTRIPTDTQYF,TGTGCCAGCAGCTACCAAAGGACTAGAATCCCCACAGATACGCAGTATTTT
.,TRBV10-3,TRBJ1-1,.,CAAFGVGTEAFF,TGTGCCGCCTTCGGGGTGGGCACTGAAGCTTTCTTT
.,TRBV19,TRBJ2-3,.,CASSSSYSTDTQYF,TGTGCCAGTAGTTCCAGTTATAGCACAGATACGCAGTATTTT
.,TRBV30,TRBJ2-2,.,CAWNRQTNTGELFF,TGTGCCTGGAACCGTCAGACGAACACCGGGGAGCTGTTTTTT
.,TRBV4-1,TRBJ2-3,.,CASSHLQTAGVSDTQYF,TGCGCCAGCAGCCACCTCCAAACTGCGGGCGTGTCAGATACGCAGTATTTT
.,TRBV18,TRBJ2-3,once,CASSPVDTQYF,TGTGCCAGCTCCCCGGTGGATACGCAGTATTTT
.,TRBV15,TRBJ2-1,.,CATSRDANWNEQFF,TGTGCCACCAGCAGAGATGCTAATTGGAATGAGCAGTTCTTC
.,TRBV30,TRBJ1-4,.,CAWRPGPRREKLFF,TGTGCCTGGCGACCGGGCCCCAGGAGGGAAAAACTGTTTTTT
TRBD1,TRBV2,TRBJ1-5,.,CASSGGRGNQPQHF,TGTGCCAGCAGTGGGGGCAGGGGGAATCAGCCCCAGCATTTT
.,TRBV2,TRBJ2-5,once,CASTRRGGRGLQETQYF,TGTGCCAGCACCCGAAGGGGGGGCAGGGGTCTCCAAGAGACCCAGTACTTC
TRBD2,TRBV19,TRBJ2-3,.,CASSIAGTSGTDTQYF,TGTGCCAGTAGTATAGCCGGGACTAGCGGCACAGATACGCAGTATTTT
.,TRBV30,TRBJ1-3,.,CAWSVRGYTIYF,TGTGCCTGGAGTGTACGGGGATACACCATATATTTT
TRBD2,TRBV7-9,TRBJ2-3,.,CASSLVGRGALTDTQYF,TGTGCCAGCAGCTTAGTAGGGCGGGGGGCCCTCACAGATACGCAGTATTTT
.,TRBV7-6,TRBJ2-1,.,CASSPQGTAHEQFF,TGTGCCAGCAGCCCCCAGGGGACCGCGCATGAGCAGTTCTTC
.,TRBV24-1,TRBJ2-2,many,CATSRGQNTGELFF,TGTGCCACCAGCCGGGGACAGAACACCGGGGAGCTGTTTTTT
.,TRBV5-5,TRBJ2-5,.,CASSRTITQGETQYF,TGTGCCAGCAGCCGGACGATCACACAGGGAGAGACCCAGTACTTC
.,TRBV6-4,TRBJ2-5,once,CASSDGPAGIQETQYF,TGTGCCAGCAGTGACGGGCCAGCGGGTATACAAGAGACCCAGTACTTC
.,TRBV7-8,TRBJ1-2,.,CASSFLRVSNYGYTF,TGTGCCAGCAGCTTTTTACGGGTTTCTAACTATGGCTACACCTTC
.,TRBV7-2,TRBJ1-6,.,CASSPSGSLNSPLHF,TGTGCCAGCAGCCCCAGCGGGTCCCTTAATTCACCCCTCCACTTT
TRBD1,TRBV24-1,TRBJ2-7,.,CATSDPGDRVDEQYF,TGTGCCACCAGTGACCCGGGGGACAGGGTGGACGAGCAGTACTTC
TRBD1,TRBV3-1/TRBV3-2,TRBJ1-4,.,CASSYRTGMDEKLFF,TGTGCCAGCAGCTATCGGACAGGAATGGATGAAAAACTGTTTTTT
.,TRBV9,TRBJ1-1,.,CASSVGATPNTEAFF,TGTGCCAGCAGCGTAGGTGCGACACCTAACACTGAAGCTTTCTTT
.,TRBV19,TRBJ1-2,.,CASKAELFYGYTF,TGTGCCAGTAAGGCGGAACTCTTCTATGGCTACACCTTC
.,TRBV11-1,TRBJ2-2,.,CASRATFANTGELFF,TGTGCCAGCAGAGCGACGTTCGCGAACACCGGGGAGCTGTTTTTT
TRBD1,TRBV6-2/TRBV6-3,TRBJ2-5,.,CASSTRQGETQYF,TGTGCCAGCAGCACCCGACAGGGAGAGACCCAGTACTTC
.,TRBV7-2,TRBJ1-5,.,CASSSRTVLLGNQPQHF,TGTGCCAGCAGCTCTAGAACCGTTCTGTTGGGCAATCAGCCCCAGCATTTT
.,TRBV5-5,TRBJ1-2,.,CASSLDRVGGYTF,TGTGCCAGCAGCTTGGACAGGGTGGGTGGCTACACCTTC
TRBD1,TRBV30,TRBJ1-1,.,CAGTGGTEAFF,TGTGCCGGAACAGGGGGCACTGAAGCTTTCTTT
TRBD1,TRBV7-2,TRBJ1-1,.,CASSGDRLRMAFF,TGTGCCAGCAGCGGGGACAGACTAAGAATGGCTTTCTTT
.,TRBV5-8,TRBJ1-2,.,CASSLPTGLANYGYTF,TGTGCCAGCAGCTTGCCCACAGGCCTAGCTAACTATGGCTACACCTTC
TRBD1,TRBV5-6,TRBJ2-4,.,CASSSDRVGAAKNIQYF,TGTGCCAGCAGCTCGGACAGGGTCGGAGCTGCCAAAAACATTCAGTACTTC
.,TRBV5-1,TRBJ2-6,.,CASSLDYAGSGANVLTF,TGCGCCAGCAGCTTGGATTATGCGGGCTCTGGGGCCAACGTCCTGACTTTC
.,TRBV6-2/TRBV6-3,TRBJ2-7,.,CASSDHGTYEQYF,TGTGCCAGCAGTGACCACGGGACTTACGAGCAGTACTTC
.,TRBV12-3/TRBV12-4,TRBJ2-1,.,CASSNRNEQFF,TGTGCCAGCAGTAACAGAAATGAGCAGTTCTTC
.,TRBV4-1,TRBJ2-3,.,CASLDGATDTQYF,TGCGCCAGCCTTGACGGAGCCACAGATACGCAGTATTTT
TRBD1,TRBV27,TRBJ2-2,.,CASSFIGGSGELFF,TGTGCCAGCAGTTTCATAGGGGGCTCCGGGGAGCTGTTTTTT